The 20 T cell receptor beta chains given below trace back to one sample, sequenced in a study of blood T cell repertoires in COVID-19. Libraries were prepared by immunoSEQ multiplex PCR; TCRdb keeps only in-frame clonotypes and omits some of them. The table lists some 220,000 clones, roughly 88% of them singletons. Material: peripheral blood. The receptors stem from a man over 45 with active or convalescent COVID-19.

The chain recombines TRBV2 with TRBJ1-4, with 7 bases identical to TRBD1. This CDR3 spans 14 amino acids. CDR1 and CDR2 from the germline V gene are SNHLY and FYNNEI. After removal of 6 bases from V and 5 bases from J, the junction contained 6 bases not matched to a gene. The CDR3 spells CASRAGTENEKLFF. The CDR3 coding sequence is TGTGCCAGCAGGGCCGGGACAGAGAATGAAAAACTGTTTTTT.

This clone has only a few counts. The chain has TRBV5-6 and TRBJ1-5; weak D call: TRBD1 (5 bases). Trimming removed 3 bases at V and 0 bases at J, with 10 bases between. The germline V gene encodes CDR1 SGHDT and CDR2 YYEEEE. The CDR3 runs to 15 residues. The CDR3 DNA follows: TGTGCCAGCAGCTCTGGACACTATAGCAATCAGCCCCAGCATTTT. It is translated as CASSSGHYSNQPQHF.

The chain combines TRBV19 with TRBJ1-5; possible D gene TRBD1, 5 bases. CDR3 length: 14 residues. V was shortened by 5 bases and J by 7 bases, with 15 bases between the two germline ends. Per the germline V gene, CDR1 is LNHDA and CDR2 is SQIVND (reference sequence). The DNA of the CDR3 is TGTGCCAGTAGTGACCGGGGGGTCAGGCAGCCCCAGCATTTT. The encoded protein is CASSDRGVRQPQHF.

V and J are TRBV9 and TRBJ1-1; possible D gene TRBD1, 6 bases. The CDR3 runs to 14 residues. The germline V gene has CDR1 SGDLS and CDR2 YYNGEE. V lost 4 bases, J lost 5 bases, and 15 bases lay in between. The CDR3 reads CASSRRGARTEAFF. CDR3 in DNA: TGTGCCAGCAGCCGTCGGGGGGCAAGAACTGAAGCTTTCTTT.

This clone has a count of ten or more. The chain employs TRBV25-1 and TRBJ2-2; 7 bases match TRBD1. The J segment lost 5 bases and the V segment lost 2 bases, leaving 5 bases of the junction unmatched. This CDR3 has 15 amino acids. Germline CDR1 and CDR2: MGHDK and SYGVNS. The CDR3 spells CASSEKGAGTGELFF. The CDR3 DNA reads TGTGCCAGCAGTGAAAAGGGGGCAGGTACCGGGGAGCTGTTTTTT.

The CDR3 loop is CASTSFRGTGANVLTF. The CDR3 region has the DNA TGCGCCAGCACCTCGTTCAGGGGAACAGGGGCCAACGTCCTGACTTTC. The chain joins TRBV5-1 to TRBJ2-6; tentative D call: TRBD1 (6 bases). V was pared by 6 bases and J by 4 bases, with 17 bases between. The CDR3 is 16 amino acids. CDR1 and CDR2 from the germline V gene are SGHRS and YFSETQ.

DNA of the CDR3: TGCAGCGTTGGCGGGGCCCAGCAGTTCTTC. Its protein is CSVGGAQQFF. The chain has TRBV29-1 and TRBJ2-1; D is possibly TRBD2 (6 bases). Germline CDR1 and CDR2: SQVTM and ANQGSEA. This CDR3 is built from 10 residues. V was pared by 4 bases and J by 11 bases, with 9 bases between.

This clone is a singleton in its sample. The chain is built from TRBV7-8 and TRBJ1-1, with no clear D. Trimming stripped 1 base from V and 4 bases from J, with 10 bases between. Germline CDR1 is SGHVS and CDR2 is FQNEAQ. The CDR3 is 14 residues long. CDR3 in amino acids: CASSLDPEVTEAFF. DNA for the CDR3: TGTGCCAGCAGCTTAGACCCAGAGGTCACTGAAGCTTTCTTT.

This chain links TRBV19 with TRBJ2-4, with 8 nucleotides matching TRBD1. This CDR3 is 14 amino acids long. The germline V gene encodes CDR1 LNHDA and CDR2 SQIVND (reference sequence). V gave up 7 bases and J gave up 1 base; unmatched junction bases: 3. The CDR3, as DNA: TGTGCCAGTACCCGGACAGGGGCCAAAAACATTCAGTACTTC. Translation gives CASTRTGAKNIQYF. The full variable domain, its missing parts supplied by reference TRBV19 and TRBJ2-4, is DGGITQSPKYLFRKEGQNVTLSCEQNLNHDAMYWYRQDPGQGLRLIYYSQIVNDFQKGDIAEGYSVSREKKESFPLTVTSAQKNPTAFYLCASTRTGAKNIQYFGAGTRLSVL.

This chain links TRBV27 with TRBJ1-1, with D possibly being TRBD1 (6 bases). Looked up from germline, CDR1 is MNHEY and CDR2 is SMNVEV (reference sequence). CDR3 length equals 15 residues. The ends were cut back, 5 bases at V and 4 bases at J, with 17 bases in the middle. Here the CDR3 reads CASSQLNRVGTEAFF. The CDR3 nucleotides read TGTGCCAGCAGTCAACTCAACAGGGTTGGCACTGAAGCTTTCTTT.

This clone was observed once. The chain has TRBV7-2 and TRBJ1-2, with D tentatively TRBD1 (6 bases). Germline values: CDR1 SGHTA, CDR2 FQGNSA. CDR3 length equals 14 residues. The ends were cut back, 5 bases at V and 2 bases at J, with 12 bases in the middle. Written as DNA, the CDR3 is TGTGCCAGCAGCCTTTTCGGACAGAACTATGGCTACACCTTC. It encodes CASSLFGQNYGYTF.

The chain has TRBV24-1 and TRBJ1-2, with D possibly matching TRBD1 (5 bases). Looked up from germline, CDR1 is KGHDR and CDR2 is SFDVKD. The germline V and J ends were trimmed by 1 base and 7 bases, with 9 bases remaining between them. The CDR3 length is 13 residues. The DNA for the CDR3 is TGTGCCACCAGTGATTTAGGGAGGGGTGGCTACACCTTC. This codes for CATSDLGRGGYTF.

A few counts support this clone. This chain joins TRBV5-1 and TRBJ1-1, with 7 positions matching TRBD1. Per the germline V gene, CDR1 is SGHRS and CDR2 is YFSETQ. This CDR3 contains 13 residues. After removal of 4 bases from V and 7 bases from J, the junction contained 7 bases not matched to a gene. In nucleotides, the CDR3 is TGCGCCAGCAGCGAACCGGGACAGCATGAAGCTTTCTTT. This encodes CASSEPGQHEAFF.

V usage is TRBV3-1 (or the pseudogene TRBV3-2) and J usage is TRBJ2-5; 7 positions match TRBD2. The CDR3 has 13 residues. Losses at the gene ends were 1 base for V and 4 bases for J; bases not matched to a gene: 0. Germline V gene sequence: CDR1 LGHDT, CDR2 YNNKEL (reference sequence). DNA for the CDR3: TGTGCCAGCAGCCAAGCGGGGGGAGAGACCCAGTACTTC. It translates to CASSQAGGETQYF.

The V gene is TRBV2, the J gene TRBJ2-7; 8 positions match TRBD2. Germline V CDR1 and CDR2: SNHLY, FYNNEI. CDR3 size: 15 residues. Losses at the gene ends were 4 bases for V and 6 bases for J; bases not matched to a gene: 11. The CDR3 loop is CASSGRRGTRGEQYF. In nucleotides, the CDR3 is TGTGCCAGCAGTGGGAGGCGAGGGACTAGGGGCGAGCAGTACTTC.

The chain couples TRBV28 to TRBJ1-2; D is unclear. Germline lookup yields CDR1 MDHEN and CDR2 SYDVKM. CDR3 length: 15 residues. V was shortened by 5 bases and J by 0 bases, with 13 bases between the two germline ends. The CDR3 spells CASSPPQQPNYGYTF. The CDR3 nucleotides read TGTGCCAGCAGTCCCCCCCAACAGCCTAACTATGGCTACACCTTC.

The chain joins TRBV28 to TRBJ1-2, with D possibly being TRBD1 (5 bases). Trimming stripped 3 bases from V and 3 bases from J, with 11 bases between. Germline lookup yields CDR1 MDHEN and CDR2 SYDVKM. The CDR3 is 14 residues long. CDR3 coding DNA: TGTGCCAGCAGTTTCCCAGGGTCGGACTATGGCTACACCTTC. Translating it yields CASSFPGSDYGYTF.

The rearrangement uses TRBV2 and TRBJ1-1; perhaps TRBD1 as D (5 bases). The length of the CDR3 is 13 residues. CDR1 and CDR2 (germline): SNHLY, FYNNEI. Trimming left V 8 bases short and J 4 bases short, with 14 bases between. The CDR3 sequence is CASAWGGGTEAFF. The CDR3 DNA follows: TGTGCCAGCGCATGGGGGGGAGGCACTGAAGCTTTCTTT.

The genes are TRBV29-1 and TRBJ2-1; TRBD1 aligns across 7 bases. The V gene end was trimmed by 0 bases and the J gene end by 7 bases; junction bases not matched to a gene: 9. The germline V gene has CDR1 SQVTM and CDR2 ANQGSEA. CDR3 length: 15 residues. CDR3 sequence: CSVEDYRGHTNEQFF. DNA for the CDR3: TGCAGCGTTGAAGATTACAGGGGCCACACGAATGAGCAGTTCTTC.

The CDR3 spells CARGRQVFYGYTF. CDR3 sequence (DNA): TGTGCTAGGGGGAGACAGGTTTTCTATGGCTACACCTTC. The chain links TRBV12-5 to TRBJ1-2, with D maybe TRBD1 (6 bases). Germline CDR1 is LGHNT and CDR2 is FRNRAP. The length of the CDR3 is 13 residues. V gave up 9 bases and J gave up 4 bases, with 15 bases separating them.